This paragraph covers one T cell receptor beta chain sequence. Assay used: immunoSEQ multiplex PCR; TCRdb lists only in-frame clones, some missing. The data hold 150,000 or so clones, with about 90% observed a single time. These data belong to a study of T cell responses to AZD1222 COVID-19 vaccine. The germline CDR1 and CDR2 sequences are MGHRA and YSYEKL. Trimming stripped 4 bases from V and 6 bases from J, with 24 bases between. The CDR3 consists of 17 residues. The sequenced sample was peripheral blood, obtained 28 days after the second AZD1222 dose. The chain uses TRBV4-1 and TRBJ1-2, with no clear D. This receptor was taken from an adult who received the AZD1222 COVID-19 vaccine. The CDR3 reads CASSLAGVGGGLDGYTF. In DNA form, the CDR3 reads TGCGCCAGCAGCCTCGCTGGAGTGGGAGGCGGTTTAGATGGCTACACCTTC.